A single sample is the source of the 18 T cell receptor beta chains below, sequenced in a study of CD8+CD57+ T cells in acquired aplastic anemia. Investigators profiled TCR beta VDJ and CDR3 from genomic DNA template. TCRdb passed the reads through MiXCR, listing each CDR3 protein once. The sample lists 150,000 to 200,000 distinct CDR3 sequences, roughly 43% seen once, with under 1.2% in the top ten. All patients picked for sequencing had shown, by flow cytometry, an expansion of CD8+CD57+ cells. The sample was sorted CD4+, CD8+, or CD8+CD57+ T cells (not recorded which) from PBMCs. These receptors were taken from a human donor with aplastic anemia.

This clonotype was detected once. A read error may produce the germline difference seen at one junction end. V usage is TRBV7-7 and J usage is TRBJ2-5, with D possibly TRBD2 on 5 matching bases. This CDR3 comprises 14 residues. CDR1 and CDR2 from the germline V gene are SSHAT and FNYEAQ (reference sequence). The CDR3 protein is CASSLVRGSETQYF. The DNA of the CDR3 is TGTGCTAGCAGCTTAGTTCGGGGTAGTGAGACCCAGTACTTC.

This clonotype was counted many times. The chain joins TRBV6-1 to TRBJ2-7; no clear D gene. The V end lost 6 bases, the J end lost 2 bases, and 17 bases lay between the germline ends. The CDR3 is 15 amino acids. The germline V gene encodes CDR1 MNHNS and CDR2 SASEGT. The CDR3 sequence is CASRGGDLGTYEQYF. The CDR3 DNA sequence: TGTGCCAGCAGAGGTGGGGATTTGGGAACCTACGAGCAGTACTTC.

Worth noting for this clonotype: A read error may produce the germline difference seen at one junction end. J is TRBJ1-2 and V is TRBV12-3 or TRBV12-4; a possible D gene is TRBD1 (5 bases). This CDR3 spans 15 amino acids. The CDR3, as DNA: TGTGCCAGCGGCCCAAGGGGAGGGATTGGTTATGGCTGCACCTTC. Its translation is CASGPRGGIGYGCTF.

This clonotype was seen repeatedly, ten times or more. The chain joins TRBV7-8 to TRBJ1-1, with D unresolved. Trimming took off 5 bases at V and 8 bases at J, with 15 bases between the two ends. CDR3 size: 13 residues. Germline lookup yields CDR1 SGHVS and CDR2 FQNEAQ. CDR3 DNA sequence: TGTGCCAGCAGCGCCGGCAGGACGGGGGAAGCTTTCTTT. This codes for CASSAGRTGEAFF.

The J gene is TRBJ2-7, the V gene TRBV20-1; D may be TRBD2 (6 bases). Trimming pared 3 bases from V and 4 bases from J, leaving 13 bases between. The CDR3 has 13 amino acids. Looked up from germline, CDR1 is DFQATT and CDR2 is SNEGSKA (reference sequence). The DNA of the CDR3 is TGCAGTGCTAGTAGTGGGACTGGGTACGAGCAGTACTTC. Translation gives CSASSGTGYEQYF.

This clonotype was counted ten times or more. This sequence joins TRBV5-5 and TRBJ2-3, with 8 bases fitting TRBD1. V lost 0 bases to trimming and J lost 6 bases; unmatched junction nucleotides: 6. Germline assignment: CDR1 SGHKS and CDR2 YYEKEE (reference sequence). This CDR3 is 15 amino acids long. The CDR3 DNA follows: TGTGCCAGCAGCTTGGGACAGGGGACAACCGATACGCAGTATTTT. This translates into CASSLGQGTTDTQYF.

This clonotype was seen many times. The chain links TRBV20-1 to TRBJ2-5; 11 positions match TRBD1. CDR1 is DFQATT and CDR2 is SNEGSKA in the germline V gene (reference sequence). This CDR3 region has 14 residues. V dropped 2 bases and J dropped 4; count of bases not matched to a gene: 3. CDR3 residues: CSARMGQGGETQYF. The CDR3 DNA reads TGCAGTGCTAGAATGGGACAGGGGGGAGAGACCCAGTACTTC.

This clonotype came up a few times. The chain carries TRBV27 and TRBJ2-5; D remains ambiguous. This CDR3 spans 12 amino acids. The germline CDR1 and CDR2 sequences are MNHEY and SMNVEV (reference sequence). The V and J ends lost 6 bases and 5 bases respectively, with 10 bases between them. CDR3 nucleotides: TGTGCCAGCAGGGGGATTTTGGAGACCCAGTACTTC. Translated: CASRGILETQYF.

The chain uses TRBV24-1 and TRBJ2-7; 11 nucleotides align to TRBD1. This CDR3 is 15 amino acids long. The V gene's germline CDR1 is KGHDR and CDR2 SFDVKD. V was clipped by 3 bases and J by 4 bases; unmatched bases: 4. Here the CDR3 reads CATSDPGTGGYEQYF. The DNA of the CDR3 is TGTGCCACCAGTGATCCCGGGACAGGGGGATACGAGCAGTACTTC.

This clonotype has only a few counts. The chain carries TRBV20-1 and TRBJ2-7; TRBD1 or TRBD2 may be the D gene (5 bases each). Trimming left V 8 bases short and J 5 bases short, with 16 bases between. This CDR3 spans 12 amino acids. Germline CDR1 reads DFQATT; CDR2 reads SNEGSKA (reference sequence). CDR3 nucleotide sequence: TGCAGTCCCAGTGGGACCGTGGACGAGCAGTACTTC. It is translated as CSPSGTVDEQYF.

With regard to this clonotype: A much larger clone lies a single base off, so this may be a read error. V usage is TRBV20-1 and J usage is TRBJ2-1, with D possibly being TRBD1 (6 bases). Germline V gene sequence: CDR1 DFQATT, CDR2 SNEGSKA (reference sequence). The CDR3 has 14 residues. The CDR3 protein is CNARPGHALNEQFF. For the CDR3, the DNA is TGCAATGCTAGGCCGGGACACGCCCTCAATGAGCAGTTCTTC.

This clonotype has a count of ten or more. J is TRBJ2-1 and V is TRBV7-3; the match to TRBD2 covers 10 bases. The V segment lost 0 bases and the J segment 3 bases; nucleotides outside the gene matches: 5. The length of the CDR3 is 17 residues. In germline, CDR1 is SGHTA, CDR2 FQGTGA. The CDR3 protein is CASSLTLSGGNYNEQFF. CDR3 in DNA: TGTGCCAGCAGCTTAACCCTTAGCGGGGGGAACTACAATGAGCAGTTCTTC.

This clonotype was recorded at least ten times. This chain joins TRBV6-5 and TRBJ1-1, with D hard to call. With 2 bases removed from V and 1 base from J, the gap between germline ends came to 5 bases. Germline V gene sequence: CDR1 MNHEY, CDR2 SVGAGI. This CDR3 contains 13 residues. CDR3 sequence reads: CASSYDQNTEAFF. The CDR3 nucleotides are TGTGCCAGCAGTTACGACCAGAACACTGAAGCTTTCTTT.

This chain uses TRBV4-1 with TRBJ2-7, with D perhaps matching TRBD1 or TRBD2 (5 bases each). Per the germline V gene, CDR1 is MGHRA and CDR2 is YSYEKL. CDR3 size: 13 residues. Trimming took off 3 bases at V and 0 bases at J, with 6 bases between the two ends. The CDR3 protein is CASSHGGSYEQYF. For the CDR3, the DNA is TGCGCCAGCAGCCATGGGGGCTCCTACGAGCAGTACTTC.

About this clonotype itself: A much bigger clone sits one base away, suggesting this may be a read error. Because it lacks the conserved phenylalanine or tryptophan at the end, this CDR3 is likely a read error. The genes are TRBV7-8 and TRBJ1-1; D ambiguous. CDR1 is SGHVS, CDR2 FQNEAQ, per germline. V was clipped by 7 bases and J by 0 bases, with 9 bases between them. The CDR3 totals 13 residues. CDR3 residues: CASTASVNTEAFL. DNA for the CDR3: TGTGCCAGCACCGCCTCAGTGAACACTGAAGCTTTCCTT.

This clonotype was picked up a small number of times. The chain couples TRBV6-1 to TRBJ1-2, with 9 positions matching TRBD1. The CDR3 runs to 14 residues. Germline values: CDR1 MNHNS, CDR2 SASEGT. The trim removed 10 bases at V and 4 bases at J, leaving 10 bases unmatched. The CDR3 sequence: CATQGTGRAYGYTF. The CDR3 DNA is TGTGCCACCCAGGGGACAGGGCGTGCCTATGGCTACACCTTC.

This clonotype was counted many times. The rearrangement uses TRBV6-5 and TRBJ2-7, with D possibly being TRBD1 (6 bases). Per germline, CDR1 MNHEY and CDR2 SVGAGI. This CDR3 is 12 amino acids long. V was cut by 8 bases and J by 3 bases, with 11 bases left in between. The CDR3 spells CASWTDFYEQYF. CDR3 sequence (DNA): TGTGCCAGCTGGACAGACTTCTACGAGCAGTACTTC.

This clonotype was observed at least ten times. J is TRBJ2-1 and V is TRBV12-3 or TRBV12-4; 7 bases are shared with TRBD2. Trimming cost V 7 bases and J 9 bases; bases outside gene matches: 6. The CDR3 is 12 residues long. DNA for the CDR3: TGTGCCAGCACCTTGGGGGGGAGTGAGCAGTTCTTC. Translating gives CASTLGGSEQFF.